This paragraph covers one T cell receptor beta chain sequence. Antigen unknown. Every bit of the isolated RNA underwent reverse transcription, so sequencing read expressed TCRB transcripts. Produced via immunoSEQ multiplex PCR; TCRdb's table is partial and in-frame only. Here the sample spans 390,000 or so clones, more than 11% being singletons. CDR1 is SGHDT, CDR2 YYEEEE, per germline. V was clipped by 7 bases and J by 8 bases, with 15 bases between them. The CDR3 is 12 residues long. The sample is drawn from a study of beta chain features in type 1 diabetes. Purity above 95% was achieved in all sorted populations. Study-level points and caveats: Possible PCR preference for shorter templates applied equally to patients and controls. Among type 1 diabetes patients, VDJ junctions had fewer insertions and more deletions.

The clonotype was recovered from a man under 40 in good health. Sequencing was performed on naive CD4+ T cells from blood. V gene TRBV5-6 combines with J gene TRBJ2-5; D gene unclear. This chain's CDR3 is CASAMPMGTQYF. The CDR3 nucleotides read TGTGCCAGCGCAATGCCAATGGGTACCCAGTACTTC.